A single sample is the source of the 8 T cell receptor beta chains below, sequenced in a study of monozygotic twins with cystic fibrosis. Sequencing used immunoSEQ multiplex PCR; TCRdb keeps in-frame clones, though not all of them. The sample has about 30,000 clones, less than 95% seen once. Sequencing was done on a sample of blood. The source of these receptors is a girl aged 2 to 9 with cystic fibrosis.

Only one count was recorded for this clone. The genes are TRBV6-5 and TRBJ2-7; 9 bases align to TRBD1. The CDR3 spans 15 residues. Germline loops: CDR1 MNHEY, CDR2 SVGAGI. The J segment lost 0 bases and the V segment lost 5 bases, leaving 5 bases of the junction unmatched. The CDR3 spells CASSKLTGGSYEQYF. DNA for the CDR3: TGTGCCAGCAGTAAATTGACAGGGGGCTCCTACGAGCAGTACTTC.

This clone was recorded only once. The J gene is TRBJ1-2, the V gene TRBV6-5; D unresolved. V lost 0 bases and J 5 bases, leaving 7 bases between the germline ends. Germline CDR1 is MNHEY and CDR2 is SVGAGI. The CDR3 extends over 13 amino acids. Here the CDR3 DNA reads TGTGCCAGCAGTTACTCGGGGAGGTATGGCTACACCTTC. Translated, it gives CASSYSGRYGYTF.

This chain uses TRBV18 with TRBJ2-5, with 9 bases matching TRBD2. The DNA matches TRBJ2-7 better at its end, which makes the J call doubtful. CDR1 is KGHSH and CDR2 is LQKENI in the germline V gene. This CDR3 region has 15 residues. The CDR3 DNA is TGTGCCAGCTCACCAGATCTAGCGGGGAAACACGAGCAGTACTTC. Translated, it gives CASSPDLAGKHEQYF.

The rearrangement links TRBV5-6 to TRBJ1-2; 7 positions agree with TRBD1. V was pared by 3 bases and J by 0 bases, with 2 bases of the junction left unmatched. The V gene's germline CDR1 is SGHDT and CDR2 YYEEEE. This CDR3 region has 14 residues. CDR3 amino acids: CASSSGGANYGYTF. In DNA form, the CDR3 reads TGTGCCAGCAGCTCAGGGGGAGCTAACTATGGCTACACCTTC. Complete variable domain (other parts from reference TRBV5-6 and TRBJ1-2): DAGVTQSPTHLIKTRGQQVTLRCSPKSGHDTVSWYQQALGQGPQFIFQYYEEEERQRGNFPDRFSGHQFPNYSSELNVNALLLGDSALYLCASSSGGANYGYTFGSGTRLTVV.

The chain combines TRBV2 with TRBJ2-1; perhaps TRBD2 as D (6 bases). V lost 3 bases to trimming and J lost 8 bases, with 23 bases between them. This CDR3 has 17 amino acids. CDR1 is SNHLY, CDR2 FYNNEI, per germline. The CDR3 sequence is CASSDLNGAGRPDEQFF. CDR3 nucleotides: TGTGCCAGCAGTGATCTGAACGGGGCAGGGAGGCCCGATGAGCAGTTCTTC.

The chain links TRBV2 to TRBJ2-1; 8 bases fit TRBD2. The CDR3 runs to 16 residues. The V gene end was trimmed by 4 bases and the J gene end by 1 base; junction bases not matched to a gene: 6. Germline-derived CDR1 and CDR2 are SNHLY and FYNNEI. CDR3 nucleotide sequence: TGTGCCAGCAGTGCCCTAGCGGGCGCTTCCTACAATGAGCAGTTCTTC. Amino acids: CASSALAGASYNEQFF.

The chain uses TRBV6-1 and TRBJ1-1; tentatively, D is TRBD1 (5 bases). This CDR3 is 15 amino acids long. V was pared by 5 bases and J by 5 bases, with 18 bases between. The germline CDR1 and CDR2 sequences are MNHNS and SASEGT. The CDR3 is CASSPRRVGVTEAFF. The CDR3 bases are TGTGCCAGCAGTCCCCGTCGTGTAGGGGTGACTGAAGCTTTCTTT.

The chain carries TRBV7-2 and TRBJ1-2; maybe TRBD1 (5 bases). The CDR3 consists of 14 residues. The V end lost 1 base, the J end lost 4 bases, and 10 bases lay between the germline ends. Germline V lookup: CDR1 SGHTA, CDR2 FQGNSA. The CDR3 loop is CASSLDPGFYGYTF. Here the CDR3 DNA reads TGTGCCAGCAGCTTAGACCCAGGGTTCTATGGCTACACCTTC.